This T cell receptor (beta chain) was identified in a study of identifying expanded T cells in peripheral blood (dated by TCRdb to about 2019). Regarding the complete study: Technical replicates were generated by sequencing separate aliquots of the same genomic DNA pool, with four replicates compared pairwise.

TCRbeta CDR3 regions were profiled by bias-controlled multiplex PCR amplification of genomic DNA with the immunoSEQ Assay. The authors' pipeline ran thus. The absolute abundance of each unique TCRbeta CDR3 region was quantified after sequences were collapsed and filtered. Differential abundance was assessed using a binomial (Fisher-equivalent) model and a beta-binomial model in which time-dependent variance fitted from healthy donors was added. Clones with fewer than 5 combined templates were removed, and a clone was called differentially abundant if the clone's Benjamini-Hochberg FDR was below 0.01. The form v = (b*log(k)+a)^2 was used to model beta-binomial variance as a function of total template count across the two samples. Entries here come from immuneACCESS through TCRdb and include only in-frame sequences with V and J called. Some clones fail to appear in such tables; in the studies checked, an unresolved V gene covers under half of the shortfall, and the cause of the remainder is unknown. Clonal size and the V and J genes are those of that table, whereas D and trimming came from the DNA. Here the sample has about 80,000 clones; about 87% occur a single time. The ten largest clones add up to roughly 7% of the sample.

Study-level results and caveats: Across all healthy donors, variance in clone template counts between roughly two-week samples was found to increase significantly with total template count. The authors expected biological variance in healthy repertoires might increase further over much longer intervals such as months to years. Between technical replicates the binomial model flagged approximately 1.2 differentially abundant clones, whereas over around 2 weeks the binomial model flagged about 15 and over roughly four weeks about 19. The beta-binomial model significantly reduced the number of clones called differentially abundant and the false-positive rate across all healthy-donor time intervals.

During the collection period, no infections or other immune events were recorded for the healthy donors. To calibrate time-dependent variance in a beta-binomial model of T-cell clone differential abundance, blood repertoires from healthy donors were used as a training cohort. There were around ten healthy donors in the training cohort, of whom 3 were female and 7 were male. On average the donors were around 45 years old, and their ages spanned roughly 25 to 70 years. Whole blood, obtained from a commercial supplier, was collected from each healthy donor at three time points spaced around 13 days apart. For immunosequencing, genomic DNA was extracted from unsorted whole blood. The germline ends are 12 bases apart after V is trimmed by 2 bases and J by 1 base. As encoded in the germline V gene (reference sequence), CDR1 is MNHNY while CDR2 is SVGAGI. The CDR3 starts with the cysteine, ends with the phenylalanine, and has 16 residues. The DNA shown is the 48-base CDR3, in frame from base 1.

This clone was seen a few times. Its binding antigen is unknown. Per-nucleotide qualities are absent, and no much larger clonotype sits a single base away. The sample was blood. The sequence joins TRBV6-6 to TRBJ2-1; TRBD1 is a possible D gene, resting on 5 matching bases. The receptor's source is a person between 18 and 75 years old in good health. The nucleotide sequence reads as follows: TGTGCCAGCAGTTACGACCAGGGCGCGTCCTACAATGAGCAGTTCTTC. It specifies CASSYDQGASYNEQFF.